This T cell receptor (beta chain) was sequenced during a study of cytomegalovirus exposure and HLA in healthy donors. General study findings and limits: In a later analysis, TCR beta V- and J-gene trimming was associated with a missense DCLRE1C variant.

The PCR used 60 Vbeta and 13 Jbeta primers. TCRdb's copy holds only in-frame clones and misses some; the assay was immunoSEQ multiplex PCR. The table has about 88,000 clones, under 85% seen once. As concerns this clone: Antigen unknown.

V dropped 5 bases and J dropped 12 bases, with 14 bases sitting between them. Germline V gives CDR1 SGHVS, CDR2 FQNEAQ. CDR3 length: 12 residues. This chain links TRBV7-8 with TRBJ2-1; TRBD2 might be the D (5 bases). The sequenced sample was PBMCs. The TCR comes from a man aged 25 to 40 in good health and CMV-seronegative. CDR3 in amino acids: CASSPARGVQFF. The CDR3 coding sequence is TGTGCCAGCAGCCCCGCCCGGGGAGTGCAGTTCTTC.